These 10 T cell receptor beta chains came from one sample sequenced in a study of molecular identifiers for immune sequencing clone quantification. TCRdb reanalysed the PCR reads using MiXCR and keeps one entry per CDR3 protein. This sample has approximately 97,000 distinct CDR3 sequences; approximately 25% occur once, and the top ten carry around 0.92%. The sequencing sample was made of naive CD8+ T cells from blood, with Jurkat cell RNA spiked in. Subset denoted: FACS-sorted CD8+CD4-CCR7+CD45RA+ naive T cells. Every receptor here comes from a human donor in good health. Some libraries in this study had Jurkat cell RNA spiked in.

The V call is TRBV2, the J call TRBJ2-1; the match to TRBD2 covers 7 bases. From germline, CDR1 is SNHLY and CDR2 FYNNEI. The CDR3 is made up of 14 amino acids. J was trimmed by 2 bases and V by 4 bases; bases with no gene match: 2. CDR3 amino acids: CASSGEGPYNEQFF. For the CDR3, the DNA is TGTGCCAGCAGTGGGGAGGGGCCCTACAATGAGCAGTTCTTC.

The J gene is TRBJ2-1, the V gene TRBV7-9, with 7 bases matching TRBD1. The V and J ends lost 3 bases and 10 bases, in that order; junction bases with no gene match: 3. The length of the CDR3 is 12 residues. Germline V CDR1 and CDR2: SEHNR, FQNEAQ (reference sequence). The CDR3 bases are TGTGCCAGCAGCTTGCCGGACAGGGAGCAGTTCTTC. Protein: CASSLPDREQFF.

The chain uses TRBV25-1 and TRBJ2-7; D possibly corresponds to TRBD1 (6 bases). The germline CDR1 and CDR2 sequences are MGHDK and SYGVNS. The CDR3 totals 18 residues. The V gene lost 3 bases and the J gene lost 0 bases, with 21 bases spanning the gap. The chain's CDR3 is CASSDIPRWDTSSYEQYF. The CDR3 DNA is TGTGCCAGCAGTGATATTCCCCGCTGGGACACCAGCTCCTACGAGCAGTACTTC.

This clonotype was counted many times. This chain connects TRBV28 to TRBJ2-2, with TRBD1 identical over 9 bases. Looked up from germline, CDR1 is MDHEN and CDR2 is SYDVKM. The CDR3 is made up of 16 amino acids. Losses at the gene ends were 6 bases for V and 3 bases for J; bases not matched to a gene: 8. DNA of the CDR3: TGTGCCAGCAGCTCGGGGGGACAGGGTTACACCGGGGAGCTGTTTTTT. Amino acid sequence: CASSSGGQGYTGELFF.

CDR3 region: CASRGWGLVTEAFF. CDR3 nucleotide sequence: TGTGCCAGCAGGGGATGGGGCCTGGTCACTGAAGCTTTCTTT. This rearrangement joins TRBV27 to TRBJ1-1; D perhaps matches TRBD1 (5 bases). The CDR3 covers 14 residues. Trimming shortened V by 6 bases and J by 4 bases, and 15 bases separated the two germline ends. Looked up from germline, CDR1 is MNHEY and CDR2 is SMNVEV (reference sequence).

Points on this clonotype: A much more abundant neighbour one base away suggests this may be a read error. The J gene is TRBJ2-1, the V gene TRBV19, with a possible D match to TRBD2 (6 bases). The ends were cut back, 5 bases at V and 6 bases at J, with 14 bases in the middle. CDR1 is LNHDA and CDR2 is SQIVND in the germline V gene (reference sequence). This CDR3 has 14 residues. As DNA, the CDR3 is TGTGCCAGTAGTGCCCGGGACTTTGTCAATGAGCAGTTCTTC. Residues: CASSARDFVNEQFF. Looking up the rest from reference TRBV19 and TRBJ2-1 gives the full variable domain: DGGITQSPKYLFRKEGQNVTLSCEQNLNHDAMYWYRQDPGQGLRLIYYSQIVNDFQKGDIAEGYSVSREKKESFPLTVTSAQKNPTAFYLCASSARDFVNEQFFGPGTRLTVL.

The V and J genes are TRBV6-2 or TRBV6-3 and TRBJ1-4, with unresolved D. This CDR3 contains 20 residues. Germline CDR1 MNHEY, CDR2 SVGEGT. Trimming took 0 bases from V and 7 from J, leaving 27 bases between them. The CDR3 here is CASSYSIFLFSAELSEKLFF. CDR3 DNA: TGTGCCAGCAGTTACTCGATTTTCCTTTTTTCGGCGGAACTTAGTGAAAAACTGTTTTTT.

In its sample, this clonotype was seen a few times. The chain recombines TRBV5-5 with TRBJ2-1; no definite D call. The ends were cut back, 3 bases at V and 0 bases at J, with 10 bases in the middle. Germline V gene lookup returns CDR1 SGHKS and CDR2 YYEKEE (reference sequence). There are 15 residues in the CDR3. The DNA of the CDR3 is TGTGCCAGCAGCTCAGACCCAAGCTCCTACAATGAGCAGTTCTTC. It translates to CASSSDPSSYNEQFF.

The rearrangement links TRBV3-1 to TRBJ2-2; the D is unclear. This CDR3 is 17 amino acids long. The V end was cut by 4 bases, the J end by 1 base, with 16 bases between. Germline V gene lookup returns CDR1 LGHDT and CDR2 YNNKEL (reference sequence). This CDR3 reads CASSPRSKGLNTGELFF. The CDR3 coding sequence is TGTGCCAGCAGCCCACGGAGCAAGGGTCTGAACACCGGGGAGCTGTTTTTT.

Ten or more counts support this clonotype. This sequence joins TRBV6-5 and TRBJ2-7, with 7 nucleotides matching TRBD1. After removal of 0 bases from V and 5 bases from J, the junction contained 7 bases not matched to a gene. The CDR3 spans 15 residues. Germline V gene lookup returns CDR1 MNHEY and CDR2 SVGAGI. The CDR3 nucleotides read TGTGCCAGCAGTTACTCGGGAGACAGGGTCGACGAGCAGTACTTC. This translates into CASSYSGDRVDEQYF.